Listed here are 25 T cell receptor beta chains from one sample, sequenced in a study of cytomegalovirus exposure and HLA in healthy donors. PCR employed 60 Vbeta and 13 Jbeta primers. Assay: immunoSEQ multiplex PCR; the TCRdb copy retains only in-frame clones and omits some. The repertoire holds 90,000 or so clones, with approximately 80% as singletons. Sequences were obtained from PBMCs. All receptors come from a woman in her fifties or sixties in good health and CMV-seropositive.

J is TRBJ2-1 and V is TRBV6-4; 11 bases agree with TRBD2. The J segment lost 6 bases and the V segment lost 6 bases, leaving 7 bases of the junction unmatched. The CDR3 sequence is 15 residues long. Germline V gene lookup returns CDR1 MRHNA and CDR2 SNTAGT. CDR3 sequence (DNA): TGTGCCAGCAGCTACACTAGCGGGAGTATCAATGAGCAGTTCTTC. It codes for CASSYTSGSINEQFF.

V usage is TRBV14 and J usage is TRBJ2-1; 8 bases are shared with TRBD2. There are 15 residues in the CDR3. Per the germline V gene, CDR1 is SGHDN and CDR2 is FVKESK. V lost 4 bases to trimming and J lost 7 bases; unmatched junction nucleotides: 9. CDR3: CASSPISGTWNEQFF. The CDR3, as DNA: TGTGCCAGCAGCCCGATTAGCGGGACTTGGAATGAGCAGTTCTTC.

The CDR3 nucleotides read TGTGCCAGCAGTGATTTAGCTATATACACCGGGGAGCTGTTTTTT. Encoded protein: CASSDLAIYTGELFF. V usage is TRBV2 and J usage is TRBJ2-2; no clear D gene. Looked up from germline, CDR1 is SNHLY and CDR2 is FYNNEI. There are 15 residues in the CDR3. The V and J ends lost 3 bases and 3 bases respectively, with 11 bases between them.

This sequence joins TRBV5-6 and TRBJ1-2, with D perhaps TRBD1 (5 bases). Germline V gene data show CDR1 as SGHDT and CDR2 as YYEEEE. V was trimmed by 6 bases and J by 2 bases, leaving 11 bases between them. The CDR3 totals 13 residues. The CDR3 bases are TGTGCCAGCAACCCCAGGGTGAACTATGGCTACACCTTC. Translation gives CASNPRVNYGYTF.

This clone came up once. This sequence joins TRBV6-1 and TRBJ2-2, with 7 bases aligning to TRBD2. This CDR3 contains 15 residues. V was clipped by 5 bases and J by 5 bases; unmatched bases: 8. Germline V gene sequence: CDR1 MNHNS, CDR2 SASEGT. The CDR3 nucleotides are TGTGCCAGCAGTTCTGACGGGGGAGGGACCGGGGAGCTGTTTTTT. This sequence encodes CASSSDGGGTGELFF.

This chain connects TRBV9 to TRBJ1-3; TRBD1 aligns across 8 bases. The CDR3 contains 16 residues. The V and J ends lost 3 bases and 0 bases, in that order; junction bases with no gene match: 5. Germline lookup yields CDR1 SGDLS and CDR2 YYNGEE. The CDR3 reads CASSAQTGASGNTIYF. In DNA form, the CDR3 reads TGTGCCAGCAGCGCCCAGACAGGGGCCTCTGGAAACACCATATATTTT.

V and J are TRBV5-1 and TRBJ2-7; 7 positions match TRBD1. Germline V CDR1 and CDR2: SGHRS, YFSETQ. This CDR3 has 13 amino acids. V lost 2 bases and J lost 5; bases outside the gene matches: 4. CDR3 in DNA: TGCGCCAGCAGCTTAACAGGGGTGAACGAGCAGTACGTC. Translating gives CASSLTGVNEQYV.

This sequence joins TRBV5-8 and TRBJ1-2; perhaps TRBD1 as D (6 bases). V was clipped by 4 bases and J by 0 bases, with 13 bases between them. Per the germline V gene, CDR1 is SGHTS and CDR2 is YDEGEE. There are 15 residues in the CDR3. The CDR3 loop reads CASSHRDTANYGYTF. The CDR3 DNA reads TGTGCCAGCAGCCACCGGGACACAGCTAACTATGGCTACACCTTC.

The genes are TRBV5-1 and TRBJ1-6, with D tentatively TRBD1 (6 bases). CDR1 SGHRS and CDR2 YFSETQ come from the germline V gene. V lost 4 bases and J 9 bases, leaving 14 bases between the germline ends. This CDR3 is built from 14 residues. CDR3 protein: CASSITGMVSPLHF. The DNA for the CDR3 is TGCGCCAGCAGCATCACAGGGATGGTTTCACCCCTCCACTTT.

The chain joins TRBV6-1 to TRBJ1-1; 7 nucleotides align to TRBD1. There are 15 residues in the CDR3. CDR1 and CDR2 from the germline V gene are MNHNS and SASEGT. J lost 6 bases, V lost 8 bases, and 15 bases had no gene match. CDR3 residues: CASCSAGRQGAEAFF. The CDR3 region has the DNA TGTGCCAGCTGCTCCGCCGGCAGGCAGGGGGCTGAAGCTTTCTTT.

The sample holds one count of this clone. The rearrangement uses TRBV5-1 and TRBJ2-2; TRBD1 is a possible D gene (6 bases). The CDR3 has 13 residues. Trimming removed 4 bases at V and 5 bases at J, with 9 bases between. Per the germline V gene, CDR1 is SGHRS and CDR2 is YFSETQ. The CDR3: CASSPGQTGELFF. CDR3 bases: TGCGCCAGCAGCCCTGGACAGACCGGGGAGCTGTTTTTT.

The V call is TRBV27, the J call TRBJ1-5, with D maybe TRBD1 (6 bases). CDR1 and CDR2 from the germline V gene are MNHEY and SMNVEV (reference sequence). The length of the CDR3 is 14 residues. V lost 3 bases, J lost 6 bases, and 12 bases lay in between. CDR3 sequence reads: CASSFAGASQPQHF. CDR3 bases: TGTGCCAGCAGTTTCGCGGGGGCAAGTCAGCCCCAGCATTTT.

This chain joins TRBV2 and TRBJ2-3, with 7 positions matching TRBD2. The CDR3 runs to 19 residues. CDR1 is SNHLY and CDR2 is FYNNEI in the germline V gene. The ends lost 0 bases at V and 4 bases at J; junction bases unmatched: 16. CDR3 sequence reads: CASSEALREVGLPPDTQYF. CDR3 coding DNA: TGTGCCAGCAGTGAAGCGCTTCGGGAGGTCGGACTCCCCCCAGATACGCAGTATTTT.

V usage is TRBV9 and J usage is TRBJ1-1; TRBD1 aligns across 10 bases. This CDR3 spans 14 amino acids. Trimming removed 3 bases from V and 4 bases from J; junction bases left unmatched: 3. Germline values: CDR1 SGDLS, CDR2 YYNGEE. Here the CDR3 DNA reads TGTGCCAGCAGCGGGAGACAGGGGGCCACTGAAGCTTTCTTT. It encodes CASSGRQGATEAFF.

The chain employs TRBV18 and TRBJ2-7, with D maybe TRBD2 (5 bases). V lost 3 bases and J lost 4, with 22 bases in between. Germline V lookup: CDR1 KGHSH, CDR2 LQKENI. This CDR3 is 17 amino acids long. The CDR3 protein is CASSPRFRTETFYEQYV. Here the CDR3 DNA reads TGTGCCAGCTCACCCCGGTTCCGGACTGAGACTTTTTACGAGCAGTACGTC.

This rearrangement joins TRBV5-1 to TRBJ2-6; possible D gene TRBD2, 5 bases. V was trimmed by 0 bases and J by 3 bases, leaving 10 bases between them. The CDR3 runs 16 residues. Germline CDR1 and CDR2: SGHRS and YFSETQ. CDR3 bases: TGCGCCAGCAGCTTGGCCGAGGGCCGTGGGGCCAACGTCCTGACTTTC. This encodes CASSLAEGRGANVLTF.

The chain couples TRBV19 to TRBJ1-1; 8 bases are shared with TRBD1. Trimming took 2 bases from V and 6 from J; bases not matched to a gene: 11. Germline V lookup: CDR1 LNHDA, CDR2 SQIVND (reference sequence). There are 16 residues in the CDR3. The CDR3 sequence: CASSIRDRPGVAEAFF. DNA for the CDR3: TGTGCCAGTAGTATAAGGGACAGGCCCGGGGTGGCTGAAGCTTTCTTT.

V is TRBV6-1 and J is TRBJ2-5, with TRBD2 as a possible D gene (6 bases). CDR3 length: 14 amino acids. Germline V lookup: CDR1 MNHNS, CDR2 SASEGT. V was shortened by 6 bases and J by 1 base, with 12 bases between the two germline ends. The CDR3 nucleotides read TGTGCCAGCAGGACTCGGGGGATCCAAGAGACCCAGTACTTC. Encoded protein: CASRTRGIQETQYF.

The chain links TRBV7-3 to TRBJ2-1; D unclear. Trimming removed 4 bases from V and 0 bases from J, with 4 bases in between. The CDR3 covers 13 residues. The germline gives CDR1 SGHTA, CDR2 FQGTGA. The CDR3 here is CASSSNSYNEQFF. The CDR3 coding sequence is TGTGCCAGCAGCTCTAACTCCTACAATGAGCAGTTCTTC.

This clone was found once. The genes are TRBV6-1 and TRBJ1-1; D unresolved. This CDR3 is built from 13 residues. From germline, CDR1 is MNHNS and CDR2 SASEGT. V lost 6 bases and J lost 5, with 13 bases in between. DNA of the CDR3: TGTGCCAGCAGGAGCTTTCTCCGAACTGAAGCTTTCTTT. Its protein product is CASRSFLRTEAFF.

This clone was observed a handful of times. This chain uses TRBV7-2 with TRBJ1-1; D may be TRBD1 (6 bases). V shed 6 bases and J shed 1 base, with 9 bases lying between them. The length of the CDR3 is 13 residues. CDR1 and CDR2 from the germline V gene are SGHTA and FQGNSA. CDR3 sequence: CASRRQANTEAFF. In nucleotides, the CDR3 is TGTGCCAGCAGGCGACAGGCGAACACTGAAGCTTTCTTT.

This clone was picked up a small number of times. This chain links TRBV7-9 with TRBJ2-2; no clear D gene. CDR1 is SEHNR, CDR2 FQNEAQ, per germline (reference sequence). This CDR3 comprises 17 residues. The germline V and J ends were trimmed by 4 bases and 2 bases, with 17 bases remaining between them. In DNA form, the CDR3 reads TGTGCCAGCAGCTCGCCCTCAGGATTGATAAACACCGGGGAGCTGTTTTTT. It encodes CASSSPSGLINTGELFF.

This clone was recorded once. The CDR3 spells CASSPGTGTYEQYV. For the CDR3, the DNA is TGTGCCAGCAGCCCCGGGACAGGGACCTACGAGCAGTACGTC. V and J are TRBV5-8 and TRBJ2-7; TRBD1 matches 9 bases. V was pared by 4 bases and J by 2 bases, with 4 bases of the junction left unmatched. CDR3 size: 14 residues. In germline, CDR1 is SGHTS, CDR2 YDEGEE.

The V gene is TRBV7-2, the J gene TRBJ2-1; 11 bases are a match to TRBD2. The germline CDR1 and CDR2 sequences are SGHTA and FQGNSA. With 5 bases clipped from V and 7 bases from J, the junction kept 7 bases outside the gene matches. The CDR3 consists of 15 residues. The CDR3 here is CASSLTSGSGNEQFF. DNA of the CDR3: TGTGCCAGCAGCCTAACTAGCGGGAGTGGAAATGAGCAGTTCTTC. Supplemented by reference TRBV7-2 and TRBJ2-1, the full variable domain reads GAGVSQSPSNKVTEKGKDVELRCDPISGHTALYWYRQSLGQGLEFLIYFQGNSAPDKSGLPSDRFSAERTGGSVSTLTIQRTQQEDSAVYLCASSLTSGSGNEQFFGPGTRLTVL.

The V call is TRBV30, the J call TRBJ1-4; D is undetermined. V was cut by 2 bases and J by 7 bases, with 8 bases left in between. The length of the CDR3 is 12 residues. CDR1 is GTSNPN, CDR2 SVGIG, per germline (reference sequence). As DNA, the CDR3 is TGTGCCTGGAGTAATTCGGGTGAAAAACTGTTTTTT. Its translation is CAWSNSGEKLFF.